These T cell receptor beta chains were read from a single sample in a study of cytomegalovirus exposure and HLA in healthy donors. Profiled with immunoSEQ multiplex PCR; TCRdb holds only in-frame clones, not every one. The sample holds about 160,000 clones; 70% to 80% are singletons and the top ten take around 2%. What was sequenced was PBMCs. The receptors here all came from a man aged 45-65 years in good health and CMV-seropositive. CDR3s include the opening cysteine and the closing phenylalanine or tryptophan. A D gene is named only where the DNA matches it firmly. Expanded clones are given a class, and other clones once, few, many or no size at all.

>.|TRBV7-2|TRBD1|TRBJ2-2
CASSLGTGGNTGELFF
TGTGCCAGCAGCTTAGGCACAGGGGGGAACACCGGGGAGCTGTTTTTT
>.|TRBV6-6|TRBD2|TRBJ2-1
CASQAGGLYNEQFF
TGTGCCAGCCAAGCGGGGGGTCTATACAATGAGCAGTTCTTC
>.|TRBV7-6|TRBD2|TRBJ2-3
CASSLAGGLSDTQYF
TGTGCCAGCAGTCTAGCGGGGGGGCTCTCAGATACGCAGTATTTT
>.|TRBV2|.|TRBJ2-5
CASGSPETQYF
TGTGCCAGCGGTAGCCCAGAGACCCAGTACTTC
>.|TRBV7-2|TRBD2|TRBJ2-5
CASGGLSETQYF
TGTGCCAGCGGGGGACTATCGGAGACCCAGTACTTC
>.|TRBV7-9|.|TRBJ1-2
CASSQGTHLLLSNYGYTF
TGTGCCAGCAGCCAAGGGACACATCTACTTCTTTCTAACTATGGCTACACCTTC
>.|TRBV6-1|.|TRBJ2-7
CASSEGTGFSYEQYF
TGTGCCAGCAGTGAAGGAACAGGCTTCTCCTACGAGCAGTACTTC
>few|TRBV4-1|TRBD2|TRBJ2-3
CASSQPLAGGPDTQYF
TGCGCCAGCAGCCAGCCGCTAGCGGGGGGGCCGGATACGCAGTATTTT
>.|TRBV5-1|TRBD1|TRBJ1-2
CASSAGQSYGYTF
TGCGCCAGCAGCGCGGGACAGAGCTATGGCTACACCTTC
>once|TRBV25-1|.|TRBJ1-2
CASSETLQTNYGYTF
TGTGCCAGCAGTGAAACTCTACAGACCAACTATGGCTACACCTTC
>.|TRBV2|.|TRBJ1-3
CASSENSLSGNTIYF
TGTGCCAGCAGTGAAAACTCGCTCTCTGGAAACACCATATATTTT
>few|TRBV28|.|TRBJ2-7
CASSLGGGSLYEQYF
TGTGCCAGCAGTTTAGGGGGGGGCTCCCTCTACGAGCAGTACTTC
>.|TRBV13|TRBD2|TRBJ2-3
CASSLKASGGPTDTQYF
TGTGCCAGCAGCTTAAAGGCTAGCGGGGGACCTACAGATACGCAGTATTTT
>few|TRBV9|.|TRBJ2-5
CASSVQGQETQYF
TGTGCCAGCAGCGTACAGGGACAAGAGACCCAGTACTTC
>.|TRBV6-7|.|TRBJ2-2
CASSYFEPRQVLANTGELFF
TGTGCCAGCAGTTACTTCGAGCCCCGACAGGTTCTCGCGAACACCGGGGAGCTGTTTTTT
>.|TRBV4-3|.|TRBJ1-3
CASSQSTGTSGNTIYF
TGCGCCAGCAGCCAAAGTACAGGCACCTCTGGAAACACCATATATTTT